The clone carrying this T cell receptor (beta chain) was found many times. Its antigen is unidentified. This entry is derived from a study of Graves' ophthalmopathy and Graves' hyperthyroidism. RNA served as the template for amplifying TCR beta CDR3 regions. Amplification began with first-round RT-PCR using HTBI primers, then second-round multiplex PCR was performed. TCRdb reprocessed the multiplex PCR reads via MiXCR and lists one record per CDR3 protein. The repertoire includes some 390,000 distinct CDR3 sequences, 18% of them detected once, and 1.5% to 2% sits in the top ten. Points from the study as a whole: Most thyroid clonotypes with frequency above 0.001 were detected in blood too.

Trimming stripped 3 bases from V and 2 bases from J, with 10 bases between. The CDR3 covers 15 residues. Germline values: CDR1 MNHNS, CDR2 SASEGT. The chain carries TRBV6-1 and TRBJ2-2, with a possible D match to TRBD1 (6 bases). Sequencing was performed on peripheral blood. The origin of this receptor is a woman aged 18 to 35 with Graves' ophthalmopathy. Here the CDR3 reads CASSDRGRNTGELFF. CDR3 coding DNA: TGTGCCAGCAGTGACAGGGGCCGTAACACCGGGGAGCTGTTTTTT.